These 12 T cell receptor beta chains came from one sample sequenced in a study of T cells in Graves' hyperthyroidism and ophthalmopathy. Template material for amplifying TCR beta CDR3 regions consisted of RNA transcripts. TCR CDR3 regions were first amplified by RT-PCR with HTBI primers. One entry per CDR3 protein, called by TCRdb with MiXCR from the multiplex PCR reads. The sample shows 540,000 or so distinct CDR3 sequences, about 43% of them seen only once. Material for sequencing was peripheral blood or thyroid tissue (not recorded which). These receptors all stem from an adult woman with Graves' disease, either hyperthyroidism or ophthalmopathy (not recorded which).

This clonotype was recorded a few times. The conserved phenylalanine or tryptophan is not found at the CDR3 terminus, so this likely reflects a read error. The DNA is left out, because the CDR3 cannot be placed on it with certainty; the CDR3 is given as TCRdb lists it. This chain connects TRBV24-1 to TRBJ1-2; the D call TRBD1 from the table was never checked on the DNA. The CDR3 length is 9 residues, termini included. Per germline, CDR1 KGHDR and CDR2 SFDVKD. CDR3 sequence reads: CATSDPGTG.

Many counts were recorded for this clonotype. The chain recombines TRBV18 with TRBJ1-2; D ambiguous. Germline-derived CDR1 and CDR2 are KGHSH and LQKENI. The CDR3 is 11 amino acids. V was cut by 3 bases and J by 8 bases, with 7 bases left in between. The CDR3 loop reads CASSPTGGYTF. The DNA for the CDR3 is TGTGCCAGCTCACCTACGGGGGGCTACACCTTC.

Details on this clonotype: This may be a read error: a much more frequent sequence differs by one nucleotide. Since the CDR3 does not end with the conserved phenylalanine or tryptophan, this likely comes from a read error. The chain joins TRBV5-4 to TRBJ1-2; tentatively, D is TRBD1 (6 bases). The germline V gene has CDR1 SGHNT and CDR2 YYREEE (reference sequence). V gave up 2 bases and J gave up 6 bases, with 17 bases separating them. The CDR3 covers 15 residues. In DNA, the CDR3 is TGTGCCAGCAGCTTTATGGGGGGCGGCGTAGATGGCTACACCCTC. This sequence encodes CASSFMGGGVDGYTL.

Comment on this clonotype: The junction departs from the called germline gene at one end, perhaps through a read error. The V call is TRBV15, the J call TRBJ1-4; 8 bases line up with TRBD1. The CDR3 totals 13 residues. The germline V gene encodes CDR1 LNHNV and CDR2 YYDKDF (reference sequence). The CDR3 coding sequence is TGTGCCACCAGCAGAGGGGGGACAGGTCCTGTGGTTTTT. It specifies CATSRGGTGPVVF. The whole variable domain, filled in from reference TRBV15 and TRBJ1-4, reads DAMVIQNPRYQVTQFGKPVTLSCSQTLNHNVMYWYQQKSSQAPKLLFHYYDKDFNNEADTPDNFQSRRPNTSFCFLDIRSPGLGDTAMYLCATSRGGTGPVVFGSGTQLSVL.

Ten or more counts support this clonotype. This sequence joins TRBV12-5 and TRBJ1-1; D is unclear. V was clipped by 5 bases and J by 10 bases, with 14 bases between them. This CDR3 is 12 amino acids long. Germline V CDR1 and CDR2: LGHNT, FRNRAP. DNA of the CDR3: TGTGCTAGTGGTAAGGACGGGTTCGGAGCTTTCTTT. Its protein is CASGKDGFGAFF.

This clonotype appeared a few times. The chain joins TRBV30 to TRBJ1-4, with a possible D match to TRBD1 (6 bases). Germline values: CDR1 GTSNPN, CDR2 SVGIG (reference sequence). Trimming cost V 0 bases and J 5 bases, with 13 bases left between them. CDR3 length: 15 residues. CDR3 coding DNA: TGTGCCTGGAGTGTATTGGACAGACGGAATGAAAAACTGTTTTTT. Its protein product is CAWSVLDRRNEKLFF.

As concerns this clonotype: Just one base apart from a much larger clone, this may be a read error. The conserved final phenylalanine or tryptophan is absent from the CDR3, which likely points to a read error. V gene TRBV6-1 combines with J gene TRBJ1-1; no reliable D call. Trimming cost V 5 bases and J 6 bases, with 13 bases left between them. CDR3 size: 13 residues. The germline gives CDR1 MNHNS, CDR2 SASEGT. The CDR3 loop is CASSKDTTAEAFL. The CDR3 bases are TGTGCCAGCAGTAAAGACACTACGGCTGAAGCTTTCCTT.

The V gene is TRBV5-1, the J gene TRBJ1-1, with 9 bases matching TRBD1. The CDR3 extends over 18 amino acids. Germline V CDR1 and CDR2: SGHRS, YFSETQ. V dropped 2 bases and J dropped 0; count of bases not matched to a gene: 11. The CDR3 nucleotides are TGCGCCAGCAGCTTTACCGGGACAGGGCCCGGCATGAACACTGAAGCTTTCTTT. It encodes CASSFTGTGPGMNTEAFF. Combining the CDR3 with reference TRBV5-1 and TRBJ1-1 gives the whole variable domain KAGVTQTPRYLIKTRGQQVTLSCSPISGHRSVSWYQQTPGQGLQFLFEYFSETQRNKGNFPGRFSGRQFSNSRSEMNVSTLELGDSALYLCASSFTGTGPGMNTEAFFGQGTRLTVV.

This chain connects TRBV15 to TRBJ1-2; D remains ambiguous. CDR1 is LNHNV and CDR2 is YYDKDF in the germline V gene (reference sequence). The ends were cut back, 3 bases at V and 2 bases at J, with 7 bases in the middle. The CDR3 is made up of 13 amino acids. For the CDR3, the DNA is TGTGCCACCAGCAGTTTGCCGAACTATGGCTACACCTTC. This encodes CATSSLPNYGYTF. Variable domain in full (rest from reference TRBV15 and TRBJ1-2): DAMVIQNPRYQVTQFGKPVTLSCSQTLNHNVMYWYQQKSSQAPKLLFHYYDKDFNNEADTPDNFQSRRPNTSFCFLDIRSPGLGDTAMYLCATSSLPNYGYTFGSGTRLTVV.

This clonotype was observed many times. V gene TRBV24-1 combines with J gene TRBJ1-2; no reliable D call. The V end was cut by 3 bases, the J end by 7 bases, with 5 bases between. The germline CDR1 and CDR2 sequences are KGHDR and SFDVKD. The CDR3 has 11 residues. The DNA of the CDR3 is TGTGCCACCAGTGATCTTCGTGGCTACACCTTC. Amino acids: CATSDLRGYTF.

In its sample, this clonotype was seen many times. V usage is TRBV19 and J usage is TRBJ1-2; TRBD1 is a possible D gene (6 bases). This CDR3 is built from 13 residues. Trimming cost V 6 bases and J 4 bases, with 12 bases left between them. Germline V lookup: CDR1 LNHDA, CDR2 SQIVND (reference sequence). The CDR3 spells CASSAARGYGYTF. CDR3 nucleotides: TGTGCCAGTAGCGCCGCCAGGGGCTATGGCTACACCTTC.

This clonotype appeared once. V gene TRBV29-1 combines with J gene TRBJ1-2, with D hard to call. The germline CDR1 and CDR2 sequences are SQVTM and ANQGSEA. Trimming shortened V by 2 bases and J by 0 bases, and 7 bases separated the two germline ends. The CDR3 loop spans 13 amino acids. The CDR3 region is CSVERTANYGYTF. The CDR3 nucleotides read TGCAGCGTTGAAAGAACTGCTAACTATGGCTACACCTTC.